A selection of T cell receptor beta chains follows, all from one sample in a study of blood T cell repertoires in COVID-19. Data came from immunoSEQ multiplex PCR; TCRdb stores just in-frame clones and leaves some out. The sample consists of 200,000 to 300,000 clones, 85% to 90% of them appearing once. What was sequenced was PBMCs or T cells enriched from blood (not recorded which). These TCRs come from a man aged 40-49 years who had recovered from COVID-19. Both conserved end residues are part of each CDR3. Part of the rows lack a size; the others show once, few, many or a class for expanded clones.

>.|TRBV6-4
CASSPTFRGRSEQFF
>.|TRBV28
CASRRPGTDTQYF
>.|TRBV4-2
CASSQEGGGPFQQFF
>.|TRBV18
CASSPRYRVTDTQYF
>.|TRBV28
CASSLSPLAGGPLADTQYF
>.|TRBV28
CASSRGQPSTDTQYF
>.|TRBV18
CASSPSEGAEGYTF
>.|TRBV27
CASSFARATNEKLFF
>.|TRBV19
CASRAGGRVGTSQPQHF
>.|TRBV15
CATSTFSGFQREKLFF
>.|TRBV19
CASSALDRGSLDTGELFF
>.|TRBV13
CASSLGTSGGKYEQYF
>.|TRBV12-3/TRBV12-4
CASSGTGHSPLHF
>.|TRBV19
CASSISSGVEKQFF
>.|TRBV7-2
CASSAGLAGGRETQYF
>.|TRBV27
CASSPGLVRTDTQYF
>.|TRBV4-1
CASSQGTAYYGYTF
>.|TRBV2
CASRDRVLSEQYF
>.|TRBV15
CATSQEGALSGELFF
>.|TRBV18
CASSPLQDTGELFF
>.|TRBV7-2
CASSLNGGFTGNTIYF
>.|TRBV5-4
CASSLAGIEPQHF
>few|TRBV11-3
CASSSTVPEQFF
>few|TRBV19
CASSPGASGNTIYF
>.|TRBV29-1
CSVDPRDRPNSPLHF
>.|TRBV18
CASSPIRGSSYNEQFF
>.|TRBV19
CASSINSANEKLFF
>few|TRBV7-9
CASSQLGQMNTGELFF
>.|TRBV5-4
CASSLGDFNTEAFF
>.|TRBV14
CASSRGTGGFQETQYF
>.|TRBV5-1
CASSLVPPGQGDYGYTF
>.|TRBV4-1
CASSQEPRVHEQYF
>.|TRBV27
CASSSLLGMDSYNEQFF
>once|TRBV6-2/TRBV6-3
CASSYSPSTGRPLHF
>.|TRBV28
CASRSGGSPNF
>.|TRBV20-1
CSVNRGTEAFF
>.|TRBV27
CASSLKPGLAGRYNEQFF
>.|TRBV18
CASSPGTNSLPSGYTF
>many|TRBV11-1
CASSAGQGTYNEQFF
>.|TRBV9
CASSEGQAHYGYTF
>.|TRBV27
CASSDYYGYTF
>.|TRBV18
CASSPAEETQYF
>.|TRBV27
CASSLAGGGGELFF
>.|TRBV28
CASSPYPGQGANEQYF
>.|TRBV15
CATSRDFVASGRNEQYF
>few|TRBV9
CASRSNYGYTF
>.|TRBV19
CASSISGASGEAFF
>.|TRBV7-8
CASSSLDPGVQPQHF
>.|TRBV2
CASSRGNAADTQYF
>few|TRBV7-9
CASSLGQGGTTGGEQYF
>.|TRBV4-1
CASSQDSPSRETQYF
>.|TRBV30
CARGTGGPFSYEQYF
>once|TRBV28
CASSLPGQGWSYGYTF
>.|TRBV18
CASSPRVLAGANTGELFF
>.|TRBV10-3
CAISAGPEYGKLFF
>.|TRBV7-2
CASSRSGDNTDTQYF
>.|TRBV3-1/TRBV3-2
CASSHPGQGYMNTEAFF
>.|TRBV6-5
CASSYIAGSGNTIYF
>.|TRBV6-5
CASGSPLGGSGNTIYF